Described below is a single T cell receptor (beta chain) sequence and its context. A much more abundant neighbour one base away suggests this may be a read error. Investigators took RNA and DNA out together from about 19-30 mg of unsorted bulk tissue. This specimen belongs to a study of tumor-infiltrating lymphocytes in primary liver carcinoma. Starting material of about 0.45 ug total RNA yielded TCR beta cDNA via a constant-region primer. Nested multiplex PCR, run for three rounds with slightly modified ARM-PCR, yielded TCR beta libraries. For roughly 11 cycles apiece, the opening two PCR rounds ran with TRBV1-TRBV30 forward primers and a C-beta reverse primer. MiXCR was run by TCRdb on the multiplex PCR reads, yielding one entry per CDR3 protein. Here the sample spans fewer than 110,000 distinct CDR3 sequences, about two thirds being singletons. The CDR3 extends over 15 amino acids. The V and J ends lost 5 bases and 6 bases respectively, with 19 bases between them. Looked up from germline, CDR1 is SGHRS and CDR2 is YFSETQ.

The chain combines TRBV5-1 with TRBJ2-3; D ambiguous. The TCR sequence derives from a woman between 55 and 75 years old with primary liver carcinoma and hepatitis B virus infection. Sequenced material: liver tumor tissue from sampling region 2. Subset: tumor region T2, inferior pole. This chain's CDR3 is CASSTLARVGDTQYF. The CDR3, as DNA: TGCGCCAGCAGTACCCTCGCGCGAGTCGGTGATACGCAGTATTTT.